These T cell receptor beta chains were read from a single sample in a study of cytomegalovirus exposure and HLA in healthy donors. TCRdb keeps only in-frame clones here, not all; method: immunoSEQ multiplex PCR. The sample lists 150,000 to 200,000 clones; 65% to 80% were seen once. Sequences were obtained from PBMCs. These receptors were obtained from a woman aged 25 to 39 in good health and CMV-seropositive. The CDR3 runs from the conserved cysteine through the conserved F or W.

J gene,V gene,CDR3 protein
TRBJ2-4,TRBV4-3,CASSQEASGGGWDIQYF
TRBJ2-2,TRBV11-2,CASSLAGRSGELFF
TRBJ2-5,TRBV11-2,CASRRSWKKTQYF
TRBJ2-3,TRBV4-2,CASSQTAETSSGGDTDTQYF
TRBJ2-7,TRBV6-5,CASSYQGEQYF
TRBJ2-3,TRBV27,CASSFRGLSGTLGQYF
TRBJ1-3,TRBV10-3,CAINRDRSLSGNTIYF
TRBJ2-5,TRBV5-4,CASGRGSQETQYF
TRBJ2-3,TRBV6-5,CASSYSWTSWKDTQYF
TRBJ1-1,TRBV7-8,CASSLGGGRSEAFF
TRBJ1-5,TRBV6-5,CASSRTGRQPQHF
TRBJ2-3,TRBV29-1,CSAAIGTSGLTDTQYF
TRBJ1-2,TRBV6-6,CASSGAGGLLVDGYTF
TRBJ1-1,TRBV4-1,CASSQEGGRSAEAFF
TRBJ2-1,TRBV7-2,CASTQLEGIHEQFF
TRBJ2-7,TRBV10-1,CASSWTGAYEQYF
TRBJ1-1,TRBV5-1,CASSSAGPSEAFF
TRBJ2-1,TRBV7-6,CASSLAGGGLLNEQFF
TRBJ2-7,TRBV5-4,CASSRSGGGNEQYF
TRBJ1-1,TRBV2,CASSERWGVLNTEAFF
TRBJ1-2,TRBV7-9,CSSSLARPGQGLPNYGYTF
TRBJ2-1,TRBV5-8,CASSRAREVRLEQFF
TRBJ2-4,TRBV7-8,CASSFGGGKNIQYF
TRBJ1-5,TRBV4-1,CASSQDWQGIHQPQHF
TRBJ1-1,TRBV6-5,CASSYGTGLNTEAFF
TRBJ2-7,TRBV7-8,CASSLTGTGRSYEQYF
TRBJ2-3,TRBV6-1,CASRGGVNTDTQYF
TRBJ2-5,TRBV7-8,CASSPHRLARQETQYF
TRBJ1-5,TRBV6-1,CASSVGQDQPQHF
TRBJ1-1,TRBV7-9,CASSLGGGKPEAFF
TRBJ2-7,TRBV15,CATSRDLQGTYEQYF
TRBJ2-7,TRBV15,CATSRDPPNSRDYEQYF
TRBJ2-3,TRBV7-9,CASSRRPGTGGADTQYF
TRBJ2-7,TRBV4-1,CASSQEVGAEQYF
TRBJ2-3,TRBV11-3,CASKGQRETDTQYF
TRBJ1-1,TRBV19,CASSIDSLGEDTEAFF
TRBJ2-5,TRBV4-1,CASSRTGLAGETQYF
TRBJ2-5,TRBV12-5,CASGPAGPLSETQYF
TRBJ2-7,TRBV5-8,CASSHSDYEQYF
TRBJ1-6,TRBV5-5,CASSFFQGLTSPLHF
TRBJ2-1,TRBV9,CASSVGLQGGEQFF
TRBJ2-1,TRBV7-9,CASSRWTSGGLNEQFF
TRBJ2-4,TRBV6-1,CASTGLAKNIQYF
TRBJ2-5,TRBV19,CASSGTGQETQYF
TRBJ2-1,TRBV18,CASSLGTGGNEQFF
TRBJ2-7,TRBV19,CASILKPGNHYEQYF
TRBJ2-5,TRBV2,CASTPGGETQYF
TRBJ1-4,TRBV11-3,CASSQQGVGEKLFF
TRBJ1-4,TRBV7-8,CASSPTATNEKLFF
TRBJ2-1,TRBV10-1,CASSESSTGRNEQFF
TRBJ2-1,TRBV27,CASNLLGLRGGVNEQFF
TRBJ1-1,TRBV4-2,CASSEVRASTPEAFF
TRBJ2-2,TRBV21-1,CASSKGASGSVNTPGELFF
TRBJ1-5,TRBV2,CASSAGLVQPQHF
TRBJ2-7,TRBV21-1,CASSKEQGQGQFEQYF
TRBJ1-2,TRBV5-6,CASSLFGSSDYGYTF